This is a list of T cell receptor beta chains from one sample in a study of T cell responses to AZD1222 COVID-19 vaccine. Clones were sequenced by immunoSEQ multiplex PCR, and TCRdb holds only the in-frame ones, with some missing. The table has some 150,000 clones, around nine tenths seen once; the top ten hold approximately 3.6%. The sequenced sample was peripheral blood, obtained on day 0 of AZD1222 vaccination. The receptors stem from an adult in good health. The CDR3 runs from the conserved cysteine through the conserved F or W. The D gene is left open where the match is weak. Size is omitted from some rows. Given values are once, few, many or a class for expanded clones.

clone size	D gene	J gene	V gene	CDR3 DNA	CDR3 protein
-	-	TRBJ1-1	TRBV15	TGTGCCACCAGCAGAGACCGGACAGCGAGCACTGAAGCTTTCTTT	CATSRDRTASTEAFF
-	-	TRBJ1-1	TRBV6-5	TGTGCCAGCAGCGACGCGGGGGGCAGGACTGAAGCTTTCTTT	CASSDAGGRTEAFF
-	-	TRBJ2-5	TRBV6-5	TGTGCCAGCACCACCGGCCTAGAGACCCAGTACTTC	CASTTGLETQYF
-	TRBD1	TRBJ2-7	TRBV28	TGTGCCAGCCTATCAGGGGGACCCTACGAGCAGTACTTC	CASLSGGPYEQYF
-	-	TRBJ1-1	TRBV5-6	TGTGCCAGCAGCCCAAACGGGTGGGGAGACACTGAAGCTTTCTTT	CASSPNGWGDTEAFF
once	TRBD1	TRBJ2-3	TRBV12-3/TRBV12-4	TGTGCCATCGCAACAGGGGTAGGAGATACGCAGTATTTT	CAIATGVGDTQYF
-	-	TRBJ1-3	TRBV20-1	TGCAGAGCGACGGATGGAAACACCATATATTTT	CRATDGNTIYF
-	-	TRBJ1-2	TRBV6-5	TGTGCCAGCAGTCGTCAAAGGGACCATGGCTACACCTTC	CASSRQRDHGYTF
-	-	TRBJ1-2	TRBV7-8	TGTGCCAGCAGCTTAGCGCAGGGAGGAGTGGATGGCTACACCTTC	CASSLAQGGVDGYTF
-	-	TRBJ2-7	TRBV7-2	TGTGCCAGCAGCTTAGTCCCGGAGTCATACGAGCAGTACTTC	CASSLVPESYEQYF
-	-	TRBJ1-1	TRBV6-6	TGTGCCAGCAGTTACCGACCGGGTTGGAACACTGAAGCTTTCTTT	CASSYRPGWNTEAFF
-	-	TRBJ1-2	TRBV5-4	TGTGCCAGCACCCGGCAGGGGTGGTATGGCTACACCTTC	CASTRQGWYGYTF
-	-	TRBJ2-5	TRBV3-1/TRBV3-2	TGTGCCAGCAGCCCCGAAAGCGGGTTTGGGGAGACCCAGTACTTC	CASSPESGFGETQYF
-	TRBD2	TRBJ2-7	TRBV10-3	TGTGCCATCAGTGATTTGAGACTAGCGGGGGGACTTACCGAGCAGTACTTC	CAISDLRLAGGLTEQYF
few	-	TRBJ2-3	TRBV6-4	TGTGCCAGCAGTGAGGAGGGGGGCTCGGCAGATACGCAGTATTTT	CASSEEGGSADTQYF
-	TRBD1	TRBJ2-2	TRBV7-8	TGTGCCAGCAGCTTAGCGGGGGACAGGGGAGGAACCGGGGAGCTGTTTTTT	CASSLAGDRGGTGELFF
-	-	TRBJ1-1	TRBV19	TGTGCCAGTAGTACCTGGACGGGGGGGATTGAAGCTTTCTTT	CASSTWTGGIEAFF
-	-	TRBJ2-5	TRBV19	TGTGCCAGTAGTCCCCGTCAGGGTGTGGAGACCCAGTACTTC	CASSPRQGVETQYF
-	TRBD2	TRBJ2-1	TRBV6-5	TGTGCCAGCAGTTCTGGACTAGGCGCTACTTATGAGCAGTTCTTC	CASSSGLGATYEQFF
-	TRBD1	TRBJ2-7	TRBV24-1	TGTGCCACCAGTGCGGGACAGGGATCCTACGAGCAGTACTTC	CATSAGQGSYEQYF
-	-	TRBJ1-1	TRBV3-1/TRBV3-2	TGTGCCAGCAGCCAAAGTGTAGGGAACACTGAAGCTTTCTTT	CASSQSVGNTEAFF
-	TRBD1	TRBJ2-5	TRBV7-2	TGTGCCAGCAGCCGGGACAGAAGAGAAGAGACCCAGTACTTC	CASSRDRREETQYF
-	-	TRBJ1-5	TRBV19	TGTGCCAGTAGTCTAAGTAGCAATCAGCCCCAGCATTTT	CASSLSSNQPQHF
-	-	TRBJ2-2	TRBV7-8	TGTGCCAGCAGCTTTTGGGTGGGCATGGGCACCGGGGAGCTGTTTTTT	CASSFWVGMGTGELFF
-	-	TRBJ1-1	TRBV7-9	TGTGCCAGCAGCTTAGGTCGGGGGCGGACTGAAGCTTTCTTT	CASSLGRGRTEAFF
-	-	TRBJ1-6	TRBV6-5	TGTGCCAGCACCTCCGGTTCACCCCTCCACTTT	CASTSGSPLHF
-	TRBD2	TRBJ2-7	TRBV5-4	TGTGCCAGCAGCTTGGATGGACTAGCGGGAGATAGGGAGCAGTACTTC	CASSLDGLAGDREQYF
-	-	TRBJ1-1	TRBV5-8	TGTGCCAGCAGCTTGGAAGGATGGACTGAAGCTTTCTTT	CASSLEGWTEAFF
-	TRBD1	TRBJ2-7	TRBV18	TGTGCCAGCTCACCTAAGGGAACAGGGGTGAATTCCGAGCAGTACTTC	CASSPKGTGVNSEQYF
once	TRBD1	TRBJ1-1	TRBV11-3	TGTGCCAGCAGCCCCCGGGACAGGGGTGTTAGAACTGAAGCTTTCTTT	CASSPRDRGVRTEAFF
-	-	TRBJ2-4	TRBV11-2	TGTGCCAGCAGCTTAAGGGGGGGGCAATCCAAAAACATTCAGTACTTC	CASSLRGGQSKNIQYF
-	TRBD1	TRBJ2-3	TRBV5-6	TGTGCCAGCAGCTTCCGGACAGGGCCCACAGATACGCAGTATTTT	CASSFRTGPTDTQYF
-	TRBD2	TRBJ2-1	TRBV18	TGTGCCAGCTCACCTCCTAGCGGGTTCTACAATGAGCAGTTCTTC	CASSPPSGFYNEQFF
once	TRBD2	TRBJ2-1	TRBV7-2	TGTGCCAGCAGCTTAGCCGGGACTAGCGTCAATGAGCAGTTCTTC	CASSLAGTSVNEQFF
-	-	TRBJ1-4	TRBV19	TGTGCCACCTCCATCGGACTCAGTGAAAAACTGTTTTTT	CATSIGLSEKLFF
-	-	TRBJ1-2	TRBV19	TGTGCCAGTAGTATTCTCGGGCAGAACTATGGCTACACCTTC	CASSILGQNYGYTF
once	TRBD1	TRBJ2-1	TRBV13	TGTGCCAGCAGCTTCGGACAGGGAGTAAGAAATGAGCAGTTCTTC	CASSFGQGVRNEQFF
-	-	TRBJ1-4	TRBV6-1	TGTGCCAGCAGTGAGGCAGGGAGATCAATAGGTGAAAAACTGTTTTTT	CASSEAGRSIGEKLFF
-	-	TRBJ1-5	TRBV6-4	TGTGCCAGCAGTAACGGAAGGACCTATTATAGCAATCAGCCCCAGCATTTT	CASSNGRTYYSNQPQHF
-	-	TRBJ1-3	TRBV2	TGTGCCAGCAGATCCCCCCGGGGGTCTGGAAACACCATATATTTT	CASRSPRGSGNTIYF
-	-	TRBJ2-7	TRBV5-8	TGTGCCAGCAGCTCCCTCTTAAGCTCCTACGAGCAGTACTTC	CASSSLLSSYEQYF
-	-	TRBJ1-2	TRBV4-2	TGTGCCAGCAGCCAAGAAGGGTCGCGGGACTATGGCTACACCTTC	CASSQEGSRDYGYTF
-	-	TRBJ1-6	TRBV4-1	TGCGCCAGCAGCCAAGATCTGGTAGATAATTCACCCCTCCACTTT	CASSQDLVDNSPLHF
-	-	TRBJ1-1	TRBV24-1	TGTGCCACCAGTGATTTGCAGGGACAAGCTTTCTTT	CATSDLQGQAFF